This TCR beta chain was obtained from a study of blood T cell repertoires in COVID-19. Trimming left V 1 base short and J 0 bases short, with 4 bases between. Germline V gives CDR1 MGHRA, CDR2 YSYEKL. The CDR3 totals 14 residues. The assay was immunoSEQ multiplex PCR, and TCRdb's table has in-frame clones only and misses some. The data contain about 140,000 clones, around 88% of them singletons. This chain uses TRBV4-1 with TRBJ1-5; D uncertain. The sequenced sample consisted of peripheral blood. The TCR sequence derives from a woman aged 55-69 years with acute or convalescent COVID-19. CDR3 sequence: CASSQGASNQPQHF. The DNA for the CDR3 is TGCGCCAGCAGCCAAGGAGCTAGCAATCAGCCCCAGCATTTT.